The 30 T cell receptor beta chains in this list originate from one sample, sequenced in a study of blood T cell repertoires in COVID-19. Assay: immunoSEQ multiplex PCR; the TCRdb copy retains only in-frame clones and omits some. This sample has fewer than 60,000 clones; about nine tenths occur once, and the top ten carry over 9%. Sequenced: peripheral blood. These TCRs come from a human donor with acute or convalescent COVID-19. The donor label of this sample is uncertain.

This CDR3 reads CASSLELYGNQPQHF. The CDR3 coding sequence is TGTGCCAGCAGTCTCGAGTTGTATGGCAATCAGCCCCAGCATTTT. The V gene is TRBV28, the J gene TRBJ1-5; D is uncertain. The CDR3 has 15 amino acids. Looked up from germline, CDR1 is MDHEN and CDR2 is SYDVKM. V shed 5 bases and J shed 2 bases, with 13 bases lying between them.

This clone was recorded once. The CDR3 region has the DNA TGTGCCATCAGTGAGTCCTCCGACAGGTGGAACACTGAAGCTTTCTTT. Its protein is CAISESSDRWNTEAFF. The rearrangement joins TRBV10-3 to TRBJ1-1; D may be TRBD1 (6 bases). Germline CDR1 and CDR2: ENHRY and SYGVKD. CDR3 length equals 16 residues. Trimming shortened V by 0 bases and J by 1 base, and 12 bases separated the two germline ends.

V gene TRBV5-1 combines with J gene TRBJ2-3; 10 bases are a match to TRBD1. Per the germline V gene, CDR1 is SGHRS and CDR2 is YFSETQ. V lost 4 bases and J lost 3; bases outside the gene matches: 2. This CDR3 contains 14 residues. The CDR3 DNA reads TGCGCCAGCAGCCCGGGACAGGGGACAGATACGCAGTATTTT. Translated: CASSPGQGTDTQYF.

This chain joins TRBV11-3 and TRBJ2-1, with D unresolved. Germline-derived CDR1 and CDR2 are SGHNT and YENEEA. The CDR3 contains 14 residues. Trimming shortened V by 4 bases and J by 5 bases, and 12 bases separated the two germline ends. CDR3 region: CASSSTTVDNEQFF. The CDR3 bases are TGTGCCAGCAGCTCAACCACGGTTGACAATGAGCAGTTCTTC.

J is TRBJ2-7 and V is TRBV28; a weak D match, TRBD1 (6 bases). CDR3 size: 12 residues. V shed 6 bases and J shed 3 bases, with 9 bases lying between them. Germline V gene sequence: CDR1 MDHEN, CDR2 SYDVKM. The CDR3 reads CASRRDIYEQYF. Written as DNA, the CDR3 is TGTGCCAGCAGAAGGGACATCTACGAGCAGTACTTC. Full variable domain (missing parts from reference TRBV28 and TRBJ2-7): DVKVTQSSRYLVKRTGEKVFLECVQDMDHENMFWYRQDPGLGLRLIYFSYDVKMKEKGDIPEGYSVSREKKERFSLILESASTNQTSMYLCASRRDIYEQYFGPGTRLTVT.

The count of this clone is one. The rearrangement uses TRBV28 and TRBJ2-4; 8 positions agree with TRBD1. The CDR3 is 16 residues long. CDR1 and CDR2 (germline): MDHEN, SYDVKM. V shed 5 bases, J shed 0 bases, and the junction held 6 bases outside the gene matches. The CDR3 coding sequence is TGTGCCAGCAGTGTACCTGGACAGGGAGCCAAAAACATTCAGTACTTC. This sequence encodes CASSVPGQGAKNIQYF.

J is TRBJ2-2 and V is TRBV10-3; TRBD1 matches at 8 bases. Germline CDR1 ENHRY, CDR2 SYGVKD. The CDR3 has 13 amino acids. The V and J ends lost 6 bases and 6 bases, in that order; junction bases with no gene match: 3. The CDR3 DNA reads TGTGCCATCAGGCCAGGGGGCGCCGGGGAGCTGTTTTTT. Protein sequence: CAIRPGGAGELFF.

V and J are TRBV5-1 and TRBJ2-7; 11 nucleotides match TRBD2. The CDR3 has 15 amino acids. CDR1 and CDR2 (germline): SGHRS, YFSETQ. With 0 bases clipped from V and 5 bases from J, the junction kept 4 bases outside the gene matches. For the CDR3, the DNA is TGCGCCAGCAGCTTGGAACTAGCGGGAGCGGACGAGCAGTACTTC. It is translated as CASSLELAGADEQYF.

This clone was counted once. This chain joins TRBV5-1 and TRBJ1-2; 9 nucleotides agree with TRBD1. The V segment lost 0 bases and the J segment 4 bases; nucleotides outside the gene matches: 1. Germline V gene lookup returns CDR1 SGHRS and CDR2 YFSETQ. The CDR3 is made up of 14 amino acids. The CDR3 protein is CASSLGDRVYGYTF. CDR3 nucleotides: TGCGCCAGCAGCTTGGGGGACAGGGTCTATGGCTACACCTTC.

The chain combines TRBV24-1 with TRBJ2-5; D possibly corresponds to TRBD1 (6 bases). This CDR3 comprises 16 residues. V gave up 7 bases and J gave up 5 bases, with 22 bases separating them. Germline loops: CDR1 KGHDR, CDR2 SFDVKD. The CDR3 spells CATSGATGLQGETQYF. The CDR3 DNA reads as TGTGCCACCAGCGGGGCCACAGGTCTCCAGGGGGAGACCCAGTACTTC.

The rearrangement links TRBV9 to TRBJ2-1; 9 bases agree with TRBD1. The germline gives CDR1 SGDLS, CDR2 YYNGEE. V was pared by 2 bases and J by 9 bases, with 12 bases of the junction left unmatched. CDR3 length: 16 amino acids. CDR3 in amino acids: CASSVPTGGSVGEQFF. The CDR3 DNA reads as TGTGCCAGCAGCGTGCCGACAGGGGGAAGCGTGGGTGAGCAGTTCTTC. Based on the CDR3 plus reference TRBV9 and TRBJ2-1, the full variable domain is DSGVTQTPKHLITATGQRVTLRCSPRSGDLSVYWYQQSLDQGLQFLIQYYNGEERAKGNILERFSAQQFPDLHSELNLSSLELGDSALYFCASSVPTGGSVGEQFFGPGTRLTVL.

CDR3 bases: TGTGCCAGTAGTGTCGGAGGGGGGGGCTTTTATCAGCCCCAGCATTTT. Its translation: CASSVGGGGFYQPQHF. The genes are TRBV19 and TRBJ1-5, with D tentatively TRBD1 (6 bases). Germline CDR1 is LNHDA and CDR2 is SQIVND (reference sequence). V dropped 5 bases and J dropped 5 bases, with 19 bases sitting between them. The CDR3 runs 16 residues.

The chain is built from TRBV3-1 (or the pseudogene TRBV3-2) and TRBJ2-3, with 10 bases lining up with TRBD1. Germline V lookup: CDR1 LGHDT, CDR2 YNNKEL (reference sequence). The CDR3 is made up of 16 amino acids. J gave up 5 bases and V 4 bases, and 9 bases lay outside the gene matches. CDR3 DNA sequence: TGTGCCAGCAGCCCGGTGGTGGGGACAGGGGAAGATACGCAGTATTTT. This codes for CASSPVVGTGEDTQYF.

The V gene is TRBV19, the J gene TRBJ1-5, with 7 bases lining up with TRBD1. Germline CDR1 LNHDA, CDR2 SQIVND (reference sequence). V shed 5 bases and J 4 bases; nucleotides not matched to a gene: 8. The CDR3 runs 15 residues. As DNA, the CDR3 is TGTGCCAGTAGTTTGGAGGCAGGGGGGAATCAGCCCCAGCATTTT. Protein product: CASSLEAGGNQPQHF. The whole variable domain, filled in from reference TRBV19 and TRBJ1-5, reads DGGITQSPKYLFRKEGQNVTLSCEQNLNHDAMYWYRQDPGQGLRLIYYSQIVNDFQKGDIAEGYSVSREKKESFPLTVTSAQKNPTAFYLCASSLEAGGNQPQHFGDGTRLSIL.

The chain couples TRBV29-1 to TRBJ2-1; TRBD2 matches at 8 bases. Germline CDR1 is SQVTM and CDR2 is ANQGSEA. V lost 6 bases and J lost 8; bases outside the gene matches: 12. CDR3 length equals 14 residues. The CDR3 spells CSVEAGGRGDEQFF. The CDR3 region has the DNA TGCAGCGTGGAGGCGGGGGGACGGGGAGATGAGCAGTTCTTC.

The chain links TRBV10-1 to TRBJ2-1; TRBD2 might be the D (6 bases). V was trimmed by 7 bases and J by 5 bases, leaving 12 bases between them. The CDR3 spans 13 residues. CDR1 and CDR2 from the germline V gene are WNHNN and SYGVQD (reference sequence). The CDR3 here is CASNRTIDNEQFF. The CDR3 region has the DNA TGCGCCAGCAACCGGACTATTGACAATGAGCAGTTCTTC.

In its sample, this clone was seen once. This chain joins TRBV5-4 and TRBJ2-5; D is undetermined. Between the trimmed V and J ends, which lost 4 bases and 2 bases, there was a span of 3 bases. The germline V gene encodes CDR1 SGHNT and CDR2 YYREEE (reference sequence). The CDR3 is made up of 11 amino acids. The CDR3 protein is CASSQQETQYF. The CDR3 DNA reads TGTGCCAGCAGCCAACAAGAGACCCAGTACTTC.

J is TRBJ2-2 and V is TRBV11-3, with D maybe TRBD2 (6 bases). Germline lookup yields CDR1 SGHNT and CDR2 YENEEA. Between the trimmed V and J ends, which lost 2 bases and 1 base, there was a span of 14 bases. This CDR3 is 17 amino acids long. CDR3 DNA sequence: TGTGCCAGCAGCTTAAATCCGGGACTGATGAACACCGGGGAGCTGTTTTTT. As protein: CASSLNPGLMNTGELFF. Variable domain in full (rest from reference TRBV11-3 and TRBJ2-2): EAGVVQSPRYKIIEKKQPVAFWCNPISGHNTLYWYLQNLGQGPELLIRYENEEAVDDSQLPKDRFSAERLKGVDSTLKIQPAELGDSAVYLCASSLNPGLMNTGELFFGEGSRLTVL.

The chain has TRBV24-1 and TRBJ1-2; 10 nucleotides match TRBD1. Germline V gene sequence: CDR1 KGHDR, CDR2 SFDVKD. CDR3 length equals 15 residues. Trimming cost V 4 bases and J 4 bases; bases outside gene matches: 5. This CDR3 reads CATSDRDRGSYGYTF. The CDR3, as DNA: TGTGCCACCAGTGACCGGGACAGGGGAAGCTATGGCTACACCTTC.

This rearrangement joins TRBV9 to TRBJ2-7; D is possibly TRBD1 (6 bases). This CDR3 has 14 residues. Trimming removed 4 bases from V and 0 bases from J, with 11 bases in between. Germline CDR1 is SGDLS and CDR2 is YYNGEE. CDR3 DNA sequence: TGTGCCAGCAGCCCTGGACAGTTCTCCTACGAGCAGTACTTC. Its protein is CASSPGQFSYEQYF. Full variable domain (rest looked up from reference TRBV9 and TRBJ2-7): DSGVTQTPKHLITATGQRVTLRCSPRSGDLSVYWYQQSLDQGLQFLIQYYNGEERAKGNILERFSAQQFPDLHSELNLSSLELGDSALYFCASSPGQFSYEQYFGPGTRLTVT.

The chain joins TRBV28 to TRBJ2-2, with D maybe TRBD1 (6 bases). This CDR3 is built from 15 residues. Trimming took 1 base from V and 6 from J, leaving 12 bases between them. Per germline, CDR1 MDHEN and CDR2 SYDVKM. The CDR3 bases are TGTGCCAGCAGTTTATCCTACAGGGAAGCCGGGGAGCTGTTTTTT. Amino acid sequence: CASSLSYREAGELFF.

The chain joins TRBV19 to TRBJ1-6; 8 bases match TRBD1. Looked up from germline, CDR1 is LNHDA and CDR2 is SQIVND (reference sequence). With 4 bases clipped from V and 10 bases from J, the junction kept 9 bases outside the gene matches. The CDR3 has 15 residues. The CDR3 here is CASSTRQGTGSPLHF. The CDR3 DNA follows: TGTGCCAGTAGTACCCGACAGGGGACTGGCTCACCCCTCCACTTT.

The chain has TRBV5-4 and TRBJ1-6; TRBD1 matches at 8 bases. V shed 4 bases and J 14 bases; nucleotides not matched to a gene: 17. The CDR3 runs 16 residues. Germline CDR1 and CDR2: SGHNT and YYREEE (reference sequence). The CDR3 region has the DNA TGTGCCAGCAGCCGGTATTCCGGGACAGGCCGGACTTCCCTCCACTTT. This codes for CASSRYSGTGRTSLHF.

DNA for the CDR3: TGTGCCAGCAGCCTTCAGGAAAACTATGGCTACACCTTC. Translating gives CASSLQENYGYTF. This sequence joins TRBV3-1 (or the pseudogene TRBV3-2) and TRBJ1-2; D remains ambiguous. Germline CDR1 LGHDT, CDR2 YNNKEL (reference sequence). This CDR3 is built from 13 residues. V dropped 4 bases and J dropped 2 bases, with 8 bases sitting between them.

The J gene is TRBJ1-4, the V gene TRBV28; weak D call: TRBD1 (5 bases). Trimming pared 7 bases from V and 4 bases from J, leaving 13 bases between. The CDR3 totals 14 residues. Germline V gives CDR1 MDHEN, CDR2 SYDVKM. The CDR3 here is CASTWGRGNEKLFF. The CDR3 bases are TGTGCCAGCACCTGGGGTAGGGGTAATGAAAAACTGTTTTTT.

The V and J genes are TRBV10-2 and TRBJ1-2; D not resolved. The V gene's germline CDR1 is WSHSY and CDR2 SAAADI. The CDR3 length is 12 residues. V lost 6 bases and J lost 2, with 7 bases in between. In DNA, the CDR3 is TGCGCCAGCAGCCCAGAAAACTATGGCTACACCTTC. It translates to CASSPENYGYTF.

To note about this clone: One end of the junction does not line up with germline, which may come from a read error. Other DNA sequences in the sample encode the same CDR3. The chain joins TRBV19 to TRBJ1-1; 8 bases line up with TRBD1. This CDR3 is 16 amino acids long. Per germline, CDR1 LNHDA and CDR2 SQIVND (reference sequence). The CDR3 sequence: CASSALPGQVNTEAFF. CDR3 nucleotide sequence: TGTGCTAGTAGTGCCCTGCCGGGACAGGTGAACACTGAAGCTTTCTTT. Using reference TRBV19 and TRBJ1-1 for the parts outside the CDR3, the full variable domain is DGGITQSPKYLFRKEGQNVTLSCEQNLNHDAMYWYRQDPGQGLRLIYYSQIVNDFQKGDIAEGYSVSREKKESFPLTVTSAQKNPTAFYLCASSALPGQVNTEAFFGQGTRLTVV.

This clone was seen just once. The chain employs TRBV7-9 and TRBJ2-5; tentative D call: TRBD1 (5 bases). Between the trimmed V and J ends, which lost 1 base and 4 bases, there was a span of 13 bases. This CDR3 region has 15 residues. CDR1 and CDR2 (germline): SEHNR, FQNEAQ (reference sequence). As DNA, the CDR3 is TGTGCCAGCAGCTTAGATTCGGCAGGGTTAGAGACCCAGTACTTC. Translating it yields CASSLDSAGLETQYF.

The chain couples TRBV6-6 to TRBJ2-1; TRBD1 aligns across 12 bases. Trimming cost V 8 bases and J 9 bases; bases outside gene matches: 8. The CDR3 is made up of 14 amino acids. The germline V gene encodes CDR1 MNHNY and CDR2 SVGAGI (reference sequence). The CDR3 DNA reads TGTGCCAGCCGGGGGACAGGGGGCAGGTTTGAGCAGTTCTTC. Amino acids: CASRGTGGRFEQFF.

This clone was recorded once. CDR3 bases: TGCAGCGTTGAAGAGGCAGGGCTGAATGAGCAGTTCTTC. Protein: CSVEEAGLNEQFF. This chain links TRBV29-1 with TRBJ2-1, with D perhaps matching TRBD1 (5 bases). With 0 bases removed from V and 7 bases from J, the gap between germline ends came to 10 bases. CDR3 length equals 13 residues. From germline, CDR1 is SQVTM and CDR2 ANQGSEA.